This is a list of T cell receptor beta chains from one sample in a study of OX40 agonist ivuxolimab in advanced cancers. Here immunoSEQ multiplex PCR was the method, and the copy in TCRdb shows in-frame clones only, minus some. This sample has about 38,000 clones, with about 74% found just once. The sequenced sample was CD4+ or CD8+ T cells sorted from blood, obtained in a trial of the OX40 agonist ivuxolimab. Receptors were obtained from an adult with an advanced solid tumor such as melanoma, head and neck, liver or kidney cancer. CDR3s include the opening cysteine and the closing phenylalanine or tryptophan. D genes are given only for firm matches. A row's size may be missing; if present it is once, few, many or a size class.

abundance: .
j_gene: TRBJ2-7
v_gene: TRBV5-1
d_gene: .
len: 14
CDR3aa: CASSLAISSYEQYF
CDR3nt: TGCGCCAGCAGCCTAGCCATTTCATCCTACGAGCAGTACTTC

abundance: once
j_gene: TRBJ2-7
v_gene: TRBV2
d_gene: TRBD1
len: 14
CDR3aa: CANRQGALGYEQYF
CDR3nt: TGTGCCAACCGACAGGGGGCGCTTGGCTACGAGCAGTACTTC

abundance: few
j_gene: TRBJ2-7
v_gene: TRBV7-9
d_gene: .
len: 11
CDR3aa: CASRPPYEQYF
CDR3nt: TGTGCCAGCAGGCCCCCCTACGAGCAGTACTTC

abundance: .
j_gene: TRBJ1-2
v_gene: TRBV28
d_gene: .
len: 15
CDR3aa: CASSLRRGPGYGYTF
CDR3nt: TGTGCCAGCAGTCTTCGACGGGGGCCTGGGTATGGCTACACCTTC

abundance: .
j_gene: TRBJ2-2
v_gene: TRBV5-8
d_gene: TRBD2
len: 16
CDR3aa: CASSYSPGLALGELFF
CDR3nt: TGTGCCAGCAGCTACTCGCCGGGACTAGCGCTCGGGGAGCTGTTTTTT

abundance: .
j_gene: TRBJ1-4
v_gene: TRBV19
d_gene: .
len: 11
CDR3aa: CASSIVEKLFF
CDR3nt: TGTGCCAGTAGTATAGTCGAAAAACTGTTTTTT

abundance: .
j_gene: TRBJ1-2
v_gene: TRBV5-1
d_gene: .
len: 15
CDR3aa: CASSLGGSLGYGYTF
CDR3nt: TGCGCCAGCAGCTTGGGCGGGAGTTTAGGCTATGGCTACACCTTC

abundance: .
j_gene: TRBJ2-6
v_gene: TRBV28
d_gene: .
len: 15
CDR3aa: CASSSGPSGANVLTF
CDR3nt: TGTGCCAGCAGTTCGGGCCCTTCTGGGGCCAACGTCCTGACTTTC

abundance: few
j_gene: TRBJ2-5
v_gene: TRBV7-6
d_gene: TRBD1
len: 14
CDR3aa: CASSAGGFGETQYF
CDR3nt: TGTGCCAGCAGCGCAGGGGGATTCGGAGAGACCCAGTACTTC

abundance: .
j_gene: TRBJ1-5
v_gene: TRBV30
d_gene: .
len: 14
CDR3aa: CAWNLDFSNQPQHF
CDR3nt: TGTGCCTGGAACCTGGATTTTAGCAATCAGCCCCAGCATTTT

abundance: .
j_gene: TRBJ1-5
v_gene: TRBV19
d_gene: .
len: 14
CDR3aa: CASSQGHRGQPQHF
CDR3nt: TGTGCCAGCAGTCAGGGACATCGGGGGCAGCCCCAGCATTTT

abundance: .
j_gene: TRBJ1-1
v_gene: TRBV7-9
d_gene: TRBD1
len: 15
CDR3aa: CASSLKGAQHPEAFF
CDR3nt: TGTGCCAGCAGCTTAAAGGGGGCACAACACCCTGAAGCTTTCTTT

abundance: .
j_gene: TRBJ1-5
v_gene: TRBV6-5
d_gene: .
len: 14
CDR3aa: CASSYSGSHQPQHF
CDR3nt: TGTGCCAGCAGTTACTCAGGCAGCCATCAGCCCCAGCATTTT

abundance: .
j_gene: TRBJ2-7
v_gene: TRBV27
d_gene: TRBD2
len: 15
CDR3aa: CASSLTSGRTYEQYF
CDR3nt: TGTGCCAGCAGTTTAACTAGCGGGCGCACCTACGAGCAGTACTTC

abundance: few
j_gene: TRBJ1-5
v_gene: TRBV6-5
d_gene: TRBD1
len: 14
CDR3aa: CASSPGQSNQPQHF
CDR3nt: TGTGCCAGCAGCCCGGGACAGAGCAATCAGCCCCAGCATTTT

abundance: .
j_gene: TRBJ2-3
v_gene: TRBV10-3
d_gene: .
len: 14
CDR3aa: CAIRAGPLTDTQYF
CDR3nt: TGTGCCATCAGGGCCGGGCCCCTCACAGATACGCAGTATTTT

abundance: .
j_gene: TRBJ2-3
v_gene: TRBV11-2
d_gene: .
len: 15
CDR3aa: CASSQERMGWDTQYF
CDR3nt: TGTGCCAGCAGCCAGGAGAGGATGGGGTGGGATACGCAGTATTTT

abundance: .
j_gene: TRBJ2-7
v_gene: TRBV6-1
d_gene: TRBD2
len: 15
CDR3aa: CASSRAGGISYEQYF
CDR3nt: TGTGCCAGCAGTCGGGCGGGGGGGATCTCCTACGAGCAGTACTTC

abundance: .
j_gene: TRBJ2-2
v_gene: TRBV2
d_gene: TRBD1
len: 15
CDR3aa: CASILQGAGTGELFF
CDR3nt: TGTGCCAGCATCCTCCAGGGGGCCGGCACCGGGGAGCTGTTTTTT

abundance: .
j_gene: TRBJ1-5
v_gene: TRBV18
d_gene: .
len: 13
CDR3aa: CASSPAKKQPQHF
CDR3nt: TGTGCCAGCTCACCGGCGAAGAAACAGCCCCAGCATTTT

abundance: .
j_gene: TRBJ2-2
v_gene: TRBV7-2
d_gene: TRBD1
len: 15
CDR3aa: CASSLGQGGTGELFF
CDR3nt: TGTGCCAGCAGCCTGGGACAGGGAGGTACCGGGGAGCTGTTTTTT

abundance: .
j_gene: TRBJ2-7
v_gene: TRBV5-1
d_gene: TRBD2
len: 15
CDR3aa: CASSLELAGGYEQYF
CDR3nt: TGCGCCAGCAGCTTGGAACTAGCGGGAGGCTACGAGCAGTACTTC

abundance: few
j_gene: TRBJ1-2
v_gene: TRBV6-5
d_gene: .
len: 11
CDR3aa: CASSDSYGYTF
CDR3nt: TGTGCCAGCTCTGACAGCTATGGCTACACCTTC

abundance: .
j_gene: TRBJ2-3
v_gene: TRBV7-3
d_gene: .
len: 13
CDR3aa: CASSLTGPDTQYF
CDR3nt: TGTGCCAGCAGCTTAACCGGACCTGATACGCAGTATTTT

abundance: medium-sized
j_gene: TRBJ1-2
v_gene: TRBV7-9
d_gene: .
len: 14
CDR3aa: CASSQARGTYGYTF
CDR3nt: TGTGCCAGCAGCCAGGCCAGGGGTACCTATGGCTACACCTTC

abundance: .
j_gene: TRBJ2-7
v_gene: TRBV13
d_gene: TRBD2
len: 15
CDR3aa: CASSLDGTRAYEQYF
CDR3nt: TGTGCCAGCAGCTTAGATGGGACTAGGGCCTACGAGCAGTACTTC

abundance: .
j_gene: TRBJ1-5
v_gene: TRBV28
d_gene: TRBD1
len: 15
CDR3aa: CASSPDRGRNQPQHF
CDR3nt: TGTGCCAGCAGCCCTGACAGGGGGCGAAATCAGCCCCAGCATTTT

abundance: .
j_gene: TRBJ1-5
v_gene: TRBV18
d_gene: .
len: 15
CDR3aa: CASSPTEPSNQPQHF
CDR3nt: TGTGCCAGCTCGCCGACAGAGCCTAGCAATCAGCCCCAGCATTTT

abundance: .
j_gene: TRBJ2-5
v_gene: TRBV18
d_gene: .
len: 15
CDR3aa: CASSPLSRVLETQYF
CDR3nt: TGTGCCAGCTCACCACTATCACGGGTTCTGGAGACCCAGTACTTC

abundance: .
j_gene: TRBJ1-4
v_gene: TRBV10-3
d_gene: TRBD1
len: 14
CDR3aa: CAISAGQGNEKLFF
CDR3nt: TGTGCCATCAGTGCGGGACAGGGGAATGAAAAACTGTTTTTT

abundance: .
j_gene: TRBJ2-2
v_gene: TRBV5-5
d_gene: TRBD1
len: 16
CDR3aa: CASSPEDRGFRGELFF
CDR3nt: TGTGCCAGCAGCCCGGAGGACAGGGGATTTCGGGGGGAGCTGTTTTTT

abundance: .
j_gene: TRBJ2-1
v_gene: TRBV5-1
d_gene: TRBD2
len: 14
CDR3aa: CASSNGLAGAHRFF
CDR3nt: TGCGCCAGCAGCAACGGACTAGCGGGAGCCCATCGGTTCTTC

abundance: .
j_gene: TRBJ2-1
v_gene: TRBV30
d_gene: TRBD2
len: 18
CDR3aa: CAWSSLLLAGGGRHEQFF
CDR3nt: TGTGCCTGGAGTTCCCTCCTTCTAGCGGGAGGCGGTCGGCATGAGCAGTTCTTC

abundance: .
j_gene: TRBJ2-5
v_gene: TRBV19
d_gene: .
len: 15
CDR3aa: CASKGGPSTKETQYF
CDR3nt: TGTGCCAGTAAGGGGGGCCCTAGCACCAAAGAGACCCAGTACTTC

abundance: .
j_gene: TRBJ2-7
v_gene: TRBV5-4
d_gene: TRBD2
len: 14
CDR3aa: CASSGKTSGYEQYF
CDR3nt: TGTGCCAGCAGCGGGAAGACTAGCGGCTACGAGCAGTACTTC

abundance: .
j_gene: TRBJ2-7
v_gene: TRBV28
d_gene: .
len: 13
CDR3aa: CATTVGPLDEQYF
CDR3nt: TGTGCCACTACGGTGGGCCCTTTAGACGAGCAGTACTTC

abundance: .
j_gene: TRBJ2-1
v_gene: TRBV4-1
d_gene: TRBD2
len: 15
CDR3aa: CASSQVSGSANEQFF
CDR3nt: TGCGCCAGCAGCCAAGTTAGCGGGAGCGCGAATGAGCAGTTCTTC

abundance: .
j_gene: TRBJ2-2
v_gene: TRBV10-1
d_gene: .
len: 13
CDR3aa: CASSVQATGELFF
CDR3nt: TGCGCCAGCAGTGTACAGGCCACCGGGGAGCTGTTTTTT

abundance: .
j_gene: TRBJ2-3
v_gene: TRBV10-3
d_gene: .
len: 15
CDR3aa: CAISESNRGTDTQYF
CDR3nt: TGTGCCATCAGTGAGTCGAATCGGGGCACAGATACGCAGTATTTT

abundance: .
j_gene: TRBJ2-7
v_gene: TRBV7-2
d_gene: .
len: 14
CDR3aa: CASSLDRSSYEQYF
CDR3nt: TGTGCCAGCAGCTTGGACCGGAGCTCCTACGAGCAGTACTTC

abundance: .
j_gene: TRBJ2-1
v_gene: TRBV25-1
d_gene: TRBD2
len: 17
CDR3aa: CTELCIQTSGLYNEQFF
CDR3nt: TGTACCGAGCTTTGTATCCAGACTAGCGGGCTGTACAATGAGCAGTTCTTC

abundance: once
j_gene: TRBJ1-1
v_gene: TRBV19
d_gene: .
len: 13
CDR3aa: CASSSGRNTEAFF
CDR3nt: TGTGCCAGTAGTTCCGGTCGCAACACTGAAGCTTTCTTT

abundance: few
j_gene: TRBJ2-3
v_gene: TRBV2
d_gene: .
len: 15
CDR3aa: CASSVGGGLWDTQYF
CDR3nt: TGTGCCAGCAGTGTCGGAGGGGGGCTTTGGGATACGCAGTATTTT

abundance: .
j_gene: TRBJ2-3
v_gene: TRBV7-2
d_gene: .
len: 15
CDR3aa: CASSLSSGNRDTQYF
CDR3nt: TGTGCCAGCAGCTTATCGTCGGGCAACCGGGATACGCAGTATTTT

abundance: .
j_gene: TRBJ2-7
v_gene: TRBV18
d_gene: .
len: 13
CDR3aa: CASSPPSGYEQYF
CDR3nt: TGTGCCAGCTCACCACCGTCGGGTTACGAGCAGTACTTC

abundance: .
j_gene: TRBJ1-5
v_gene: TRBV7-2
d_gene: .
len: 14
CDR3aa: CASSRDVTSQPQHF
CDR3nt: TGTGCCAGCAGCCGGGACGTAACTTCCCAGCCCCAGCATTTT

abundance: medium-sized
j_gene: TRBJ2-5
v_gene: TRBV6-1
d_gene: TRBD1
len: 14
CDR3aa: CASSVQGVLETQYF
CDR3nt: TGTGCCAGCAGTGTCCAGGGGGTTCTGGAGACCCAGTACTTC